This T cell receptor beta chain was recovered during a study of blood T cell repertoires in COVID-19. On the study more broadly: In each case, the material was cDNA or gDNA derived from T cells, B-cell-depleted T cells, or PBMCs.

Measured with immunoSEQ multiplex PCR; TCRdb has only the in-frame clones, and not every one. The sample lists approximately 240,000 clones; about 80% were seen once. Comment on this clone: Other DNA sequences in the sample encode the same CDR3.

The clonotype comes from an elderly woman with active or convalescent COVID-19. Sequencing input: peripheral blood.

The CDR3 spells CASRTASTDTQYF. For the CDR3, the DNA is TGCGCCAGCAGGACAGCTAGCACAGATACGCAGTATTTT. The chain carries TRBV5-1 and TRBJ2-3; D is perhaps TRBD1 (5 bases). The germline V and J ends were trimmed by 5 bases and 0 bases, with 7 bases remaining between them. The CDR3 covers 13 residues. Germline CDR1 is SGHRS and CDR2 is YFSETQ.